Following are 12 T cell receptor beta chains from one sample sequenced in a study of Graves' ophthalmopathy and Graves' hyperthyroidism (dated by TCRdb to the late 2010s). Sequencing instrument: Illumina HiSeq 2000. TCR beta CDR3 regions were amplified from RNA transcripts for repertoire sequencing. The first round was an RT-PCR using HTBI primers with the Qiagen OneStep RT-PCR kit, and this first round was followed by a second-round multiplex PCR, then size selection and purification. The public reads were reprocessed in TCRdb via fastp at Q25 and MiXCR, keeping in-frame beta chains. Rows merge per CDR3 protein into single entries with the most common DNA and genes. This sample lists over 450,000 distinct CDR3 sequences; roughly 14% were detected once. The ten biggest clones cover roughly 10% of the sample. What was sequenced was blood. These TCRs come from a woman aged 30 to 39 with Graves' ophthalmopathy. Donor details come from another sample of the same person, matched by shared clones.

This clonotype came up many times. This rearrangement joins TRBV15 to TRBJ2-5, with TRBD2 matching 10 bases. Per the germline V gene, CDR1 is LNHNV and CDR2 is YYDKDF (reference sequence). With 3 bases clipped from V and 5 bases from J, the junction kept 12 bases outside the gene matches. The CDR3 is 17 amino acids. The CDR3 sequence is CATSSDTAGGLVETQYF. Here the CDR3 DNA reads TGTGCCACCAGCAGCGATACAGCGGGGGGGCTTGTGGAGACCCAGTACTTC.

This clonotype came up many times. This chain joins TRBV28 and TRBJ2-7, with 13 bases lining up with TRBD2. With 5 bases clipped from V and 6 bases from J, the junction kept 10 bases outside the gene matches. The CDR3 has 16 amino acids. The germline CDR1 and CDR2 sequences are MDHEN and SYDVKM. The CDR3 reads CASSEERTSGSGEQYF. CDR3 nucleotide sequence: TGTGCCAGCAGTGAAGAACGGACTAGCGGGAGTGGCGAGCAGTACTTC.

This clonotype was detected a few times. The genes are TRBV30 and TRBJ1-2, with D perhaps matching TRBD1 (5 bases). The germline CDR1 and CDR2 sequences are GTSNPN and SVGIG (reference sequence). CDR3 size: 15 residues. Trimming left V 3 bases short and J 2 bases short, with 16 bases between. In nucleotides, the CDR3 is TGTGCCTGGAGCCGCCCCGGGACTGACAACTATGGCTACACCTTC. Its protein product is CAWSRPGTDNYGYTF. The full variable domain, with the rest looked up from reference TRBV30 and TRBJ1-2, is SQTIHQWPATLVQPVGSPLSLECTVEGTSNPNLYWYRQAAGRGLQLLFYSVGIGQISSEVPQNLSASRPQDRQFILSSKKLLLSDSGFYLCAWSRPGTDNYGYTFGSGTRLTVV.

This clonotype was seen only a few times. CDR3 sequence reads: CASSPSIDSQGYTF. The CDR3 DNA is TGTGCCAGCTCACCGAGTATCGACAGCCAGGGCTACACCTTC. The rearrangement joins TRBV18 to TRBJ1-2, with D perhaps matching TRBD1 (5 bases). The V end lost 3 bases, the J end lost 8 bases, and 16 bases lay between the germline ends. Germline-derived CDR1 and CDR2 are KGHSH and LQKENI. The CDR3 extends over 14 amino acids.

This clonotype was seen many times. The rearrangement links TRBV29-1 to TRBJ2-4; 9 bases are shared with TRBD1. The CDR3 sequence is 16 residues long. Trimming removed 6 bases from V and 3 bases from J; junction bases left unmatched: 12. Germline CDR1 and CDR2: SQVTM and ANQGSEA. The CDR3 loop is CSVEDRGPLSKNIQYF. The CDR3 DNA is TGCAGCGTCGAGGACAGGGGACCTCTCAGCAAAAACATTCAGTACTTC.

The table lists this clonotype with many counts. This sequence joins TRBV7-9 and TRBJ2-7, with 8 positions matching TRBD1. Germline V gene sequence: CDR1 SEHNR, CDR2 FQNEAQ (reference sequence). Losses at the gene ends were 1 base for V and 6 bases for J; bases not matched to a gene: 5. The CDR3 loop spans 14 amino acids. This CDR3 reads CASSLGTGTGEQYF. The CDR3 DNA reads TGTGCCAGCAGCTTAGGGACAGGGACCGGCGAGCAGTACTTC. Using reference TRBV7-9 and TRBJ2-7 for the parts outside the CDR3, the full variable domain is DTGVSQNPRHKITKRGQNVTFRCDPISEHNRLYWYRQTLGQGPEFLTYFQNEAQLEKSRLLSDRFSAERPKGSFSTLEIQRTEQGDSAMYLCASSLGTGTGEQYFGPGTRLTVT.

This chain links TRBV10-2 with TRBJ2-6; D possibly corresponds to TRBD2 (5 bases). CDR3 length equals 11 residues. The germline V gene has CDR1 WSHSY and CDR2 SAAADI. Trimming removed 6 bases from V and 13 bases from J, with 10 bases in between. The CDR3 DNA is TGCGCCAGCAGACTCGGGGAGGTCCTGACTTTC. Translated: CASRLGEVLTF.

The table lists this clonotype with many counts. The chain links TRBV20-1 to TRBJ2-7; TRBD2 matches at 9 bases. Per germline, CDR1 DFQATT and CDR2 SNEGSKA (reference sequence). This CDR3 comprises 14 residues. The J segment lost 3 bases and the V segment lost 5 bases, leaving 8 bases of the junction unmatched. Here the CDR3 DNA reads TGCAGTGCTCGCGGGGGGGGACTAGTCTACGAGCAGTACTTC. This translates into CSARGGGLVYEQYF.

This clonotype was seen repeatedly, ten times or more. This chain joins TRBV12-3 or TRBV12-4 and TRBJ1-5; D gene unclear. V dropped 4 bases and J dropped 1 base, with 8 bases sitting between them. This CDR3 has 14 amino acids. CDR3 coding DNA: TGTGCCAGCAGTTACAGCGGGAGCAATCAGCCCCAGCATTTT. Translation: CASSYSGSNQPQHF.

This clonotype has at least ten counts. This chain connects TRBV6-1 to TRBJ2-2; 8 nucleotides line up with TRBD2. V gave up 7 bases and J gave up 6 bases; unmatched junction bases: 7. The CDR3 consists of 14 residues. CDR1 and CDR2 from the germline V gene are MNHNS and SASEGT. The CDR3 DNA reads as TGTGCCAGCAAGGGGCGGGAGGAGGCCGGGGAGCTGTTTTTT. Translated, it gives CASKGREEAGELFF.

In this sample, this clonotype turned up many times. V and J are TRBV15 and TRBJ2-7; the match to TRBD1 covers 9 bases. Germline CDR1 reads LNHNV; CDR2 reads YYDKDF (reference sequence). The length of the CDR3 is 16 residues. J gave up 1 base and V 1 base, and 5 bases lay outside the gene matches. CDR3 in DNA: TGTGCCACCAGCAGAGCTGGGGACAGGGCTTCCTACGAGCAGTACTTC. The encoded protein is CATSRAGDRASYEQYF. The full variable domain, in which reference TRBV15 and TRBJ2-7 provide the parts outside the CDR3, is DAMVIQNPRYQVTQFGKPVTLSCSQTLNHNVMYWYQQKSSQAPKLLFHYYDKDFNNEADTPDNFQSRRPNTSFCFLDIRSPGLGDTAMYLCATSRAGDRASYEQYFGPGTRLTVT.

This clonotype was detected many times. The rearrangement uses TRBV6-1 and TRBJ1-2; 7 bases map to TRBD1. J gave up 5 bases and V 8 bases, and 14 bases lay outside the gene matches. The CDR3 sequence is 15 residues long. Germline values: CDR1 MNHNS, CDR2 SASEGT. CDR3: CASRLGRGPLYGYTF. In DNA, the CDR3 is TGTGCCAGCCGCCTTGGAAGGGGGCCCTTATATGGCTACACCTTC.